This is a list of T cell receptor beta chains from one sample in a study of blood T cell repertoires in COVID-19. Produced via immunoSEQ multiplex PCR; TCRdb's table is partial and in-frame only. The sample shows 400,000 to 550,000 clones, 70% to 90% of them seen only once. Sequenced sample: PBMCs or T cells enriched from blood (not recorded which). The receptor source for this set is a woman younger than 35 with acute COVID-19. Both conserved end residues are part of each CDR3. D genes are given only for firm matches. Clone size, where shown, is once, few, many, or a class for clones that have expanded.

>.|TRBD1|TRBV29-1|TRBJ1-1
TGCAGCGTTTATAGACAGGGGGCCACTGAAGCTTTCTTT
CSVYRQGATEAFF
>.|.|TRBV5-1|TRBJ2-2
TGCGCCAGCAGCTTAACAGGGACCCGAAACACCGGGGAGCTGTTTTTT
CASSLTGTRNTGELFF
>once|TRBD1|TRBV6-1|TRBJ2-7
TGTGCCAGCAGTGAGACAGGGTTCGGCGAGCAGTACTTC
CASSETGFGEQYF
>.|TRBD1|TRBV7-6|TRBJ1-2
TGTGCCAGCAGCCCACTAGAGGGGGCGCGGGGAGGAGGCTACACCTTC
CASSPLEGARGGGYTF
>.|TRBD2|TRBV24-1|TRBJ2-1
TGTGCCACCAGTGGCGTAGCGGGAGGGGAAAACAATGAGCAGTTCTTC
CATSGVAGGENNEQFF
>.|.|TRBV9|TRBJ1-1
TGTGCCAGCAGCGTAGACCCAGGGGTCATCACTGAAGCTTTCTTT
CASSVDPGVITEAFF
>.|TRBD1|TRBV2|TRBJ2-2
TGTGCCAGCAGGGGGACAGCGCTGACCACCGGGGAGCTGTTTTTT
CASRGTALTTGELFF
>.|.|TRBV5-4|TRBJ2-1
TGTGCCAGCAGCTTGGGGGGCCCCAGGGGCGATGAGCAGTTCTTC
CASSLGGPRGDEQFF
>.|.|TRBV11-2|TRBJ2-3
TGTGCCAGCAGCTTAGTGGCAGGGAGCACAGATACGCAGTATTTT
CASSLVAGSTDTQYF
>.|.|TRBV5-1|TRBJ1-1
TGCGCCAGCAGCTTGGGAGGGTTTGAAGCTTTCTTT
CASSLGGFEAFF
>.|.|TRBV9|TRBJ2-2
TGTGCCAGCAGCAACAGGGTTTTGGACACCGGGGAGCTGTTTTTT
CASSNRVLDTGELFF